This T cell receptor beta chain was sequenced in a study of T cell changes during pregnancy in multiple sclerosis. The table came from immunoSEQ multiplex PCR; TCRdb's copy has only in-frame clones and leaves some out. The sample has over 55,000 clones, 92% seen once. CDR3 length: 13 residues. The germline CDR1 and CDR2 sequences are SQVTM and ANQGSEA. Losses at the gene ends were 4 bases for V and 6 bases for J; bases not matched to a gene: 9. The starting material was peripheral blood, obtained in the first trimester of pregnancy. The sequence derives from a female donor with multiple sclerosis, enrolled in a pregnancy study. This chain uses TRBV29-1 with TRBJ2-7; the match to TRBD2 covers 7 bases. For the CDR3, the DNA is TGCAGCGTTGGGGTGTCGGGGGGAGGCGAGCAGTACTTC. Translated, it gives CSVGVSGGGEQYF.